This TCR beta chain was retrieved from a study of blood T cell repertoires in COVID-19 (dated by TCRdb to 2020 to 2021). Concerning the study at large: Samples from collaborators originated in the United States, Italy and Spain and spanned both the acute and convalescent phases of COVID-19. The material from the prospective study consisted of cDNA or gDNA derived from T cells, B-cell-depleted T cells, or PBMCs. The dataset comprised deeply sampled blood TCRbeta repertoires from subjects exposed to, actively infected with, or recovered from COVID-19. The repertoires were released in a freely available public database meant as a resource for research on the immune response to SARS-CoV-2. Samples were obtained from the ongoing ImmuneRACE study (first 160 participants) and from some 1,200 subjects provided by 6 global collaborators. A de-identified subject ID, COVID-19 status, age in years and sex were almost always included in the sample metadata. Where available, HLA class I and class II types were taken from metadata supplied by the sample provider and were not determined by assay-based typing.

Results and caveats for the whole study, not just this receptor: Clinical and demographic metadata were provided uncurated, with the amount varying by source and participant.

Spanning cysteine to phenylalanine, the CDR3 consists of 12 amino acids. Kept here is only the CDR3 DNA, which spans 36 bases and is read in frame from base 1. CDR1 and CDR2 are read off the germline V gene as MNHEY and SVGAGI. The junction shows trimming of 8 bases on V and 8 bases on J, plus 15 bases between the germline ends. The immunoSEQ Assay, a bias-controlled multiplex PCR, was used to amplify TCRbeta CDR3 regions from genomic DNA. Turning to the authors' computational methods: The number of nucleated cells in each sample was estimated from the amplification of reference gene primers within the assay. To quantify the absolute abundance of each unique TCRbeta CDR3 rearrangement, sequence reads were collapsed and filtered. For each sample, productive Simpson clonality was calculated as the square root of Simpson's diversity index across productive rearrangements. TCRdb carries this immuneACCESS record with in-frame sequences only. Its versions omit some clonotypes, under half of them owing to an unresolved V gene in the studies checked, with the rest unexplained. Clone size and the V and J calls come from that table; the DNA yielded D and trimming. Counted in this sample were 60,000 to 95,000 clones; roughly 90% of them appeared once. The top ten clonotypes cover approximately 15% of the sample.

Each collaborating institution followed its own protocols to collect whole blood in K2EDTA tubes. For TCRbeta analysis, collaborators shipped samples as frozen whole blood, isolated PBMCs, or DNA extracted from either of those sample types. This clone is characterized as medium-sized (0.01 to 0.1%). This clone's antigen is unknown. Nothing much larger sits one base from this clone, and base qualities are not available. Sequencing input: peripheral blood. The rearranged segments are TRBV6-5 and TRBJ1-1; a weak D assignment points to TRBD1 (6 bases agree). This TCR derives from an elderly woman with active or convalescent COVID-19. CDR3 protein: CASRESGTEAFF. The DNA sequence is as follows: TGTGCCAGCCGAGAAAGCGGGACAGAAGCTTTCTTT.